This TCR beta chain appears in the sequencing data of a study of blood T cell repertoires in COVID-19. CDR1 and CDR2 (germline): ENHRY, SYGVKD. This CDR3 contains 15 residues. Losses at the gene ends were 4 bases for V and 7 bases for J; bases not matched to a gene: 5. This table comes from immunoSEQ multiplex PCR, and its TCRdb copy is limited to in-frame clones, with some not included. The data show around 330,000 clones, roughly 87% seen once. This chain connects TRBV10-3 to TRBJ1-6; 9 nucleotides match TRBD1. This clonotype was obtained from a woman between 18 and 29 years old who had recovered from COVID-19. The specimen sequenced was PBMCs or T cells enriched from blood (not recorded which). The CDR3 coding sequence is TGTGCCATCAGTGTCGGGACAGGGAACAATTCACCCCTCCACTTT. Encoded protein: CAISVGTGNNSPLHF.